Listed below are T cell receptor beta chains from one sample, sequenced in a study of Ad26.COV2.S vaccination and SARS-CoV-2 variants. This table comes from immunoSEQ multiplex PCR, and its TCRdb copy is limited to in-frame clones, with some not included. The profile covers just over 350,000 clones, with roughly nine tenths appearing a single time and about 3.8% taken by the ten largest. The starting material was peripheral blood, obtained after recovery from COVID-19. The receptors stem from a human donor who had recovered from COVID-19. Both conserved end residues are part of each CDR3.

>TRBV27
CASSGTGGQYF
>TRBV2
CASGGGAPFGYTF
>TRBV7-2
CASSLTSGGRADTQYF
>TRBV13
CASSQTGRGGLGETQYF
>TRBV6-6
CASSSPGPGGEQYF
>TRBV7-3
CASSSSGGASDTQYF
>TRBV18
CASSSIDPGQGELGTEAFF
>TRBV28
CASSLAGSGTDTQYF
>TRBV7-2
CASSPRDRGTDTQYF
>TRBV3-1/TRBV3-2
CASSFEGSYNSPLHF
>TRBV27
CASRSLVGRVTPSPLHF
>TRBV10-3
CAIRVDTWTGENTGELFF
>TRBV19
CASSTWDREEQPQHF
>TRBV5-4
CASSLGQAKNIQYF
>TRBV14
CASSQVGGAGTGELFF
>TRBV11-2
CASSLSWSGELFF
>TRBV18
CASSEGAGTGETGYTF
>TRBV9
CASSPQGAGANVLTF
>TRBV19
CASSMGDVKNIQYF
>TRBV9
CASSARQTTNEKLFF
>TRBV24-1
CATGEVGETQYF
>TRBV2
CARTAAQETQYF
>TRBV9
CASSVGLAENYEQYF
>TRBV11-2
CASSRDQGAWYGYTF
>TRBV2
CASSEAPGGRNIQYF
>TRBV28
CASTPPASTGWDYTF
>TRBV6-2/TRBV6-3
CASSPGGSNQPQHF
>TRBV7-6
CASSDRGGGYNEQFF
>TRBV5-4
CASRPGTDYGYTF
>TRBV4-1
CASSQGFRGVGQSYEQYF